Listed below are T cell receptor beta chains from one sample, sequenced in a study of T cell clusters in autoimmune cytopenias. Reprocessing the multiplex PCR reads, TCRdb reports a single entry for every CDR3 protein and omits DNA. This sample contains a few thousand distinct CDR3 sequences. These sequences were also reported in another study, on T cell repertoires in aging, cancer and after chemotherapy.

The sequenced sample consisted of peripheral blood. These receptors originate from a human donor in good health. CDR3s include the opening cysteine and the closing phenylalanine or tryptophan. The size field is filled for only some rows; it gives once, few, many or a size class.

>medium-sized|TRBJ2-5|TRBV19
CASRAAGLQETQYF
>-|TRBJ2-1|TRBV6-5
CASRGTSGGPGNEQFF
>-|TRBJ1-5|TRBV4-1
CASSQGLVQPQHF
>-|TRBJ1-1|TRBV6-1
CASSSSDVLNTEAFF
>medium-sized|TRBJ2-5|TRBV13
CASSLSLGPLGETQYF
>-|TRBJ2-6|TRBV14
CASSDGPSSGANVLTF
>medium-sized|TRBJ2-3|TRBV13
CASSFLAGGADTQYF
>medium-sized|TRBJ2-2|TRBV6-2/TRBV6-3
CASCWGYANTGELFF
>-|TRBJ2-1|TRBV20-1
CSAVGVGGPISYNEQFF
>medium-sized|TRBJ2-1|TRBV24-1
CATSDGDRGFDEQFF
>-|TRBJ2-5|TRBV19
CASSRTSGWTQYF
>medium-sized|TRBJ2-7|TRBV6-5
CASSEAEGGSYEQYF
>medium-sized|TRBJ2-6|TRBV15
CATSRETGSGANVLTF
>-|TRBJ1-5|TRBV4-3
CASSQVATGYDQPQHF
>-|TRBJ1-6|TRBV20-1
CSASVQGGGSPLHF
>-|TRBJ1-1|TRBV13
CASSFRANTEAFF
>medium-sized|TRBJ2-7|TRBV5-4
CASSPGRNYEQYF
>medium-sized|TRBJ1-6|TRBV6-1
CASSEGQLRALHF
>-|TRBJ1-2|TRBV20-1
CSAAPSKGQRYGYTF
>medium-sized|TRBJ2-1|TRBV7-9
CASSLGAGGLAGDNEQFF
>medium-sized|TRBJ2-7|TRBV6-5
CASSEHLGGAGIHEQYF
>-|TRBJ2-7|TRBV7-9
CASSLVGGGYEQYF
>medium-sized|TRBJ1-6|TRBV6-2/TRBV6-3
CASSLRGQFANSPLHF
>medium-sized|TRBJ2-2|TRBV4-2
CASSQGTNTGELFF
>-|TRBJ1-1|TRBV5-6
CASSFSLYWWDTEAFF
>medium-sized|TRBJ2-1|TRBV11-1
CASSYLFPEYSYNEQFF
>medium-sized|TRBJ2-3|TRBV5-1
CASSPGQAGTDTQYF
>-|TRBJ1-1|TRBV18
CASSPLTGNTEAFF
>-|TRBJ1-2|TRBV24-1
CATSDLGGSGGYTF
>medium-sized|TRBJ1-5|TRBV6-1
CASSPTGISNQPQHF
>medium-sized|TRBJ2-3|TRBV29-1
CSLQGPGQGTDTQYF
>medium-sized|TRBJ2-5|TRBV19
CASSKTEFLTQYF
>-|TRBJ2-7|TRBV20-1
CSAAIPVRAYEQYF
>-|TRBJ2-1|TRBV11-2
CASSSDVGEQFF
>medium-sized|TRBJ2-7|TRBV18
CASSRDTRDYEQYF